This paragraph covers one T cell receptor beta chain sequence. The CDR3 contains 13 residues. V shed 10 bases, J shed 1 base, and the junction held 4 bases outside the gene matches. Germline V lookup: CDR1 SEHNR, CDR2 FQNEAQ (reference sequence). Clones were sequenced by immunoSEQ multiplex PCR, and TCRdb holds only the in-frame ones, with some missing. This sample yields about 140,000 clones, of which approximately 92% are seen a single time; around 5.1% belongs to the top ten. The data were obtained in a study of T cell responses to AZD1222 COVID-19 vaccine. The sample was peripheral blood, taken on day 0 of AZD1222 vaccination. This sequence joins TRBV7-9 and TRBJ1-5; 7 bases map to TRBD1. The source is an adult in good health. The CDR3 spells CATQGESNQPQHF. CDR3 bases: TGTGCCACCCAGGGGGAAAGCAATCAGCCCCAGCATTTT.